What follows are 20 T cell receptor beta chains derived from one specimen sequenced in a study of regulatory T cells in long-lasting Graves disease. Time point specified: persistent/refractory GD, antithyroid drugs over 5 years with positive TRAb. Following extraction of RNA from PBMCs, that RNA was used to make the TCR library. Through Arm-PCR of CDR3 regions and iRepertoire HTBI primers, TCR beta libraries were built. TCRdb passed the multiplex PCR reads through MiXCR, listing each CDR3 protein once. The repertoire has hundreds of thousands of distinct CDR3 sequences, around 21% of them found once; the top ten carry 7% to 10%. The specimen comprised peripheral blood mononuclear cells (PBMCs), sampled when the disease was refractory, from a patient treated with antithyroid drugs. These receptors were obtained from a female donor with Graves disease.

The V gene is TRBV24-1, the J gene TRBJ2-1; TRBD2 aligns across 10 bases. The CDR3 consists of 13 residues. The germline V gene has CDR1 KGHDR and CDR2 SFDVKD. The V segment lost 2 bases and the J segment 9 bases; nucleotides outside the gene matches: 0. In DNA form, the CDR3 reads TGTGCCACCAGTGATTCTAGCGGGAGTGAGCAGTTCTTC. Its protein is CATSDSSGSEQFF.

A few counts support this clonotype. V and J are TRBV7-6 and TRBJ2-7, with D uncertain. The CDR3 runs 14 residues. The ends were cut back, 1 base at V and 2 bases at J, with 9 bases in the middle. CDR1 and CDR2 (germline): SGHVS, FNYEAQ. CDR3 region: CASSLDGSTYEQYF. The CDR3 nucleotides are TGTGCCAGCAGCTTAGACGGGTCTACCTACGAGCAGTACTTC.

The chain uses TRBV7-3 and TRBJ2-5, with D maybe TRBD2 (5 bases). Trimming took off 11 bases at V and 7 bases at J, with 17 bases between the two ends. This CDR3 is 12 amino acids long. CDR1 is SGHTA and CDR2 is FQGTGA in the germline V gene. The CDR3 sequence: CALTLSGGTQYF. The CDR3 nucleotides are TGTGCCCTAACCCTCAGCGGAGGGACCCAGTACTTC.

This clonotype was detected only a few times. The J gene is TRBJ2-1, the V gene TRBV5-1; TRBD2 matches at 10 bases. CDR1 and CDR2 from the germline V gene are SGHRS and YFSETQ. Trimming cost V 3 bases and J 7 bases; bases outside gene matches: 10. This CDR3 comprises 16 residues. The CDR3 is CASSSASGRLLNEQFF. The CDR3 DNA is TGCGCCAGCAGCTCGGCTAGCGGGAGATTGTTAAATGAGCAGTTCTTC. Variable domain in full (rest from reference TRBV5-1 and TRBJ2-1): KAGVTQTPRYLIKTRGQQVTLSCSPISGHRSVSWYQQTPGQGLQFLFEYFSETQRNKGNFPGRFSGRQFSNSRSEMNVSTLELGDSALYLCASSSASGRLLNEQFFGPGTRLTVL.

The DNA for the CDR3 is TGTGCCAGCAGCCAATCGGCGTATGATTTAGCCAAAAACATTCAGTACTTC. This translates into CASSQSAYDLAKNIQYF. The rearrangement uses TRBV7-3 and TRBJ2-4; D gene ambiguous. The CDR3 has 17 amino acids. The germline CDR1 and CDR2 sequences are SGHTA and FQGTGA. Between the trimmed V and J ends, which lost 5 bases and 0 bases, there was a span of 17 bases.

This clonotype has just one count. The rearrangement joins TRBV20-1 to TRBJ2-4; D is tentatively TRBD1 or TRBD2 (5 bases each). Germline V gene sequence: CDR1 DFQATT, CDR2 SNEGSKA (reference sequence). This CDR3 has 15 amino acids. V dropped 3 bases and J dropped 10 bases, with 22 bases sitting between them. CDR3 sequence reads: CSASSPGTRSGIQYF. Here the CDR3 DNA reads TGCAGTGCTAGTTCACCCGGGACCCGCAGTGGGATTCAGTACTTC.

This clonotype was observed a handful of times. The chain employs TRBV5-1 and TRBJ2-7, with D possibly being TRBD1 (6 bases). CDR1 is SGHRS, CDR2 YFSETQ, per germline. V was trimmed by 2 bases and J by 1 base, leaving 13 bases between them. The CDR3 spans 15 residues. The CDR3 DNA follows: TGCGCCAGCAGCTTAAGGCAGGGGACATCCTACGAGCAGTACTTC. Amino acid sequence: CASSLRQGTSYEQYF.

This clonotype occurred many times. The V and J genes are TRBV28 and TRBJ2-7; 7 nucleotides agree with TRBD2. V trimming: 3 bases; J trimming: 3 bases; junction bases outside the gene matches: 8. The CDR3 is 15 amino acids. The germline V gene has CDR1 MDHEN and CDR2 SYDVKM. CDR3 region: CASSFAYRGDYEQYF. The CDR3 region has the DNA TGTGCCAGCAGTTTCGCGTACCGGGGGGACTACGAGCAGTACTTC.

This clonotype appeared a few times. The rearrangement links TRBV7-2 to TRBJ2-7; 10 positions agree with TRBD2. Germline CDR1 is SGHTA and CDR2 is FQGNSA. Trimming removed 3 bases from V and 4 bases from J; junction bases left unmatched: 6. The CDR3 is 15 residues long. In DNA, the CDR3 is TGTGCCAGCAGCTTTGATCCTAGCGGGAGTTACGAGCAGTACTTC. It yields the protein CASSFDPSGSYEQYF.

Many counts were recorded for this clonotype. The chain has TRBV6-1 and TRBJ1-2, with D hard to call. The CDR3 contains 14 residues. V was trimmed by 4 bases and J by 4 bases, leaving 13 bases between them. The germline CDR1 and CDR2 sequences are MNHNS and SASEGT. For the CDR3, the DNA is TGTGCCAGCAGTGGCTCGGCTACTAGCTATGGCTACACCTTC. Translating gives CASSGSATSYGYTF.

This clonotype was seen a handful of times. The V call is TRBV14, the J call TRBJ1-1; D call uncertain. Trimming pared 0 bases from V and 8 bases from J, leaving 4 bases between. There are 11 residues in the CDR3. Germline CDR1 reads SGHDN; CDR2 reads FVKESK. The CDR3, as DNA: TGTGCCAGCAGCCAAGAGAGAGAAGCTTTCTTT. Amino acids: CASSQEREAFF.

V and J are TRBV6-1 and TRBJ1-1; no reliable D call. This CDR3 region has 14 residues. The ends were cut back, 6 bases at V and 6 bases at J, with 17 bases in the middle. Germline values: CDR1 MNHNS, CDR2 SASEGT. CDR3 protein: CASRSMTLSPEAFF. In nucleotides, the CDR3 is TGTGCCAGCAGATCGATGACCTTGTCGCCTGAAGCTTTCTTT.

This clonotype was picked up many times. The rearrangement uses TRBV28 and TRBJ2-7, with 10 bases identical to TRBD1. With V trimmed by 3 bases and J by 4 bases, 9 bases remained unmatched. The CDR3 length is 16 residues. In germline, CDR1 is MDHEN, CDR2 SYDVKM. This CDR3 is CASSLVGQGRSYEQYF. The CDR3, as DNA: TGTGCCAGCAGTTTGGTGGGACAGGGGCGGTCTTACGAGCAGTACTTC.

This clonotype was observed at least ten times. The CDR3 DNA is TGTGCCAGCAGTTACCCCGGGACAGGGGACTATGGCTACACCTTC. This sequence encodes CASSYPGTGDYGYTF. The chain couples TRBV6-2 or TRBV6-3 to TRBJ1-2, with 10 positions matching TRBD1. The V gene end was trimmed by 2 bases and the J gene end by 3 bases; junction bases not matched to a gene: 3. Germline V lookup: CDR1 MNHEY, CDR2 SVGEGT. The CDR3 has 15 amino acids.

The CDR3 coding sequence is TGCAGCGTCCGACAGGGTCGAACTGAAGCTTTCTTT. It specifies CSVRQGRTEAFF. V usage is TRBV29-1 and J usage is TRBJ1-1; 7 nucleotides agree with TRBD1. The germline CDR1 and CDR2 sequences are SQVTM and ANQGSEA. With V trimmed by 6 bases and J by 5 bases, 6 bases remained unmatched. The CDR3 is 12 residues long. Full variable domain (missing parts from reference TRBV29-1 and TRBJ1-1): SAVISQKPSRDICQRGTSLTIQCQVDSQVTMMFWYRQQPGQSLTLIATANQGSEATYESGFVIDKFPISRPNLTFSTLTVSNMSPEDSSIYLCSVRQGRTEAFFGQGTRLTVV.

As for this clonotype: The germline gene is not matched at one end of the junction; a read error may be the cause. This chain's CDR3 is CASSLGYGQYF. Here the CDR3 DNA reads TGTGCCAGCAGCTTGGGCTACGGGCAGTACTTC. J is TRBJ2-7 and V is TRBV5-5, with D hard to call. Per the germline V gene, CDR1 is SGHKS and CDR2 is YYEKEE (reference sequence). The CDR3 is 11 residues long.

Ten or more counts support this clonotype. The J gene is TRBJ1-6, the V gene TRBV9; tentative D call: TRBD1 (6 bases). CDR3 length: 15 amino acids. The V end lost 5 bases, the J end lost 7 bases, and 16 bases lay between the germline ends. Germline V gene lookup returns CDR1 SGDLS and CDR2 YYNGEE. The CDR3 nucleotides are TGTGCCAGCAGTGGGGGTGCTGGGGGCAATTCACCCCTCCACTTT. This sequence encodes CASSGGAGGNSPLHF.

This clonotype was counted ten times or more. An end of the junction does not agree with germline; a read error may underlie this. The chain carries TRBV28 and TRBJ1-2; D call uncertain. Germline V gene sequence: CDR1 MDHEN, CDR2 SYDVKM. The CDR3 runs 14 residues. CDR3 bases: TGTGCCAGCAGTTCCCCCGAAGAGGCCTATCGCTACACCTTC. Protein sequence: CASSSPEEAYRYTF.

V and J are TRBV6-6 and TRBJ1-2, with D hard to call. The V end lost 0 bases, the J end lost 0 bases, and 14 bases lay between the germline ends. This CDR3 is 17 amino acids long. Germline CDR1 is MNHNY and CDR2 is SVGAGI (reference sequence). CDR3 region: CASSYSVVRIANYGYTF. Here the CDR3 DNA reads TGTGCCAGCAGTTACTCGGTGGTGCGGATAGCTAACTATGGCTACACCTTC.

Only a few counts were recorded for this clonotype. CDR3 protein: CSVQSEINTGELFF. For the CDR3, the DNA is TGCAGCGTTCAGAGCGAGATAAACACCGGGGAGCTGTTTTTT. V is TRBV29-1 and J is TRBJ2-2; D unresolved. Germline V CDR1 and CDR2: SQVTM, ANQGSEA. The CDR3 contains 14 residues. Deletions cut 5 bases from V and 2 bases from J, with 12 bases between.